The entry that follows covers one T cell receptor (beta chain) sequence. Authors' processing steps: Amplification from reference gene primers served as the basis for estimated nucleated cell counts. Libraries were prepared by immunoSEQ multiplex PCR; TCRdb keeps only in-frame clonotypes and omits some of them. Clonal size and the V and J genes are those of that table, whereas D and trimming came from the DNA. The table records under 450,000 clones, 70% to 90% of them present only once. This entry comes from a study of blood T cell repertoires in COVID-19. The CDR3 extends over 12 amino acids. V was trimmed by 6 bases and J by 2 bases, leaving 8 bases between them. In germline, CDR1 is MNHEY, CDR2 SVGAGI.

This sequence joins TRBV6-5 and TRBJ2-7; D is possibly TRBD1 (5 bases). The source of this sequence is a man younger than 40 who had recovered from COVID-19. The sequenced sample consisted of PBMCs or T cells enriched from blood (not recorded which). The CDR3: CASRVGAYEQYF. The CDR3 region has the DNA TGTGCCAGCAGGGTAGGGGCCTACGAGCAGTACTTC.